These 12 T cell receptor beta chains share one sample of origin, sequenced in a study of shared clonotypes between healthy human individuals. Clones were read by immunoSEQ multiplex PCR, and TCRdb kept only the in-frame ones, dropping some. The profile covers over 950,000 clones, with roughly 80% appearing a single time and more than 0.85% taken by the ten largest. Sequencing input: memory CD4+ T cells from PBMCs. Subset: CD45RA-negative fraction. The receptors originated from a man younger than 35 in good health. Some clones in this sample may be carry-over from other donors' samples.

This clone showed up just once. CDR3 nucleotide sequence: TGTGCCAGTAGTATCGGATTTTTGGAGACCCAGTACTTC. It is translated as CASSIGFLETQYF. The J gene is TRBJ2-5, the V gene TRBV19; no clear D gene. Germline assignment: CDR1 LNHDA and CDR2 SQIVND (reference sequence). The CDR3 runs 13 residues. V was clipped by 3 bases and J by 5 bases, with 10 bases between them. The variable domain in full, with the rest retrieved from reference TRBV19 and TRBJ2-5, is DGGITQSPKYLFRKEGQNVTLSCEQNLNHDAMYWYRQDPGQGLRLIYYSQIVNDFQKGDIAEGYSVSREKKESFPLTVTSAQKNPTAFYLCASSIGFLETQYFGPGTRLLVL.

The chain carries TRBV28 and TRBJ1-5, with a possible D match to TRBD1 (6 bases). CDR3 length: 15 residues. Looked up from germline, CDR1 is MDHEN and CDR2 is SYDVKM. Trimming cost V 5 bases and J 6 bases, with 17 bases left between them. The CDR3 sequence: CASSPQGRGSQPQHF. CDR3 DNA sequence: TGTGCCAGCAGTCCCCAGGGCAGGGGCAGTCAGCCCCAGCATTTT.

CDR3 sequence reads: CASSVDSQETQYF. In nucleotides, the CDR3 is TGTGCCAGCAGTGTAGACAGTCAAGAGACCCAGTACTTC. This chain uses TRBV2 with TRBJ2-5; D may be TRBD1 (5 bases). Trimming removed 4 bases from V and 2 bases from J, with 8 bases in between. CDR3 length equals 13 residues. The germline V gene has CDR1 SNHLY and CDR2 FYNNEI.

The chain recombines TRBV7-9 with TRBJ2-1; tentatively, D is TRBD1 (6 bases). There are 15 residues in the CDR3. V was pared by 2 bases and J by 9 bases, with 17 bases between. Per the germline V gene, CDR1 is SEHNR and CDR2 is FQNEAQ (reference sequence). The CDR3 coding sequence is TGTGCCAGCAGCTTACCCGAACAGGGTAATTTTGAGCAGTTCTTC. Protein sequence: CASSLPEQGNFEQFF.

This rearrangement joins TRBV14 to TRBJ2-2; D is possibly TRBD1 (5 bases). The CDR3 loop spans 15 amino acids. Trimming cost V 1 base and J 6 bases, with 12 bases left between them. Germline V lookup: CDR1 SGHDN, CDR2 FVKESK. The CDR3, as DNA: TGTGCCAGCAGCCAAGTAAAGGGGAAATCCGGGGAGCTGTTTTTT. It codes for CASSQVKGKSGELFF. The whole variable domain, filled in from reference TRBV14 and TRBJ2-2, reads EAGVTQFPSHSVIEKGQTVTLRCDPISGHDNLYWYRRVMGKEIKFLLHFVKESKQDESGMPNNRFLAERTGGTYSTLKVQPAELEDSGVYFCASSQVKGKSGELFFGEGSRLTVL.

V usage is TRBV2 and J usage is TRBJ2-2, with 7 bases that match TRBD1. Trimming removed 6 bases from V and 7 bases from J; junction bases left unmatched: 11. From germline, CDR1 is SNHLY and CDR2 FYNNEI. This CDR3 has 15 residues. CDR3 nucleotides: TGTGCCAGCAGCACAGACAGGGCGTGGGGCGGGGAGCTGTTTTTT. Translating it yields CASSTDRAWGGELFF.

V usage is TRBV6-1 and J usage is TRBJ2-7; 7 bases line up with TRBD1. In germline, CDR1 is MNHNS, CDR2 SASEGT. J was trimmed by 3 bases and V by 3 bases; bases with no gene match: 5. The CDR3 is 14 amino acids. DNA of the CDR3: TGTGCCAGCAGTGATCAGCAGGGGGACTACGAGCAGTACTTC. It encodes CASSDQQGDYEQYF.

The chain recombines TRBV28 with TRBJ1-4; D not certain. CDR1 and CDR2 (germline): MDHEN, SYDVKM. There are 17 residues in the CDR3. With 8 bases removed from V and 2 bases from J, the gap between germline ends came to 21 bases. CDR3 sequence: CASFSTRSSRTNEKLFF. The CDR3 DNA sequence: TGTGCCAGCTTTTCCACAAGATCCTCAAGGACTAATGAAAAACTGTTTTTT.

The V gene is TRBV7-3, the J gene TRBJ2-2; 9 bases line up with TRBD2. The CDR3 length is 15 residues. CDR1 and CDR2 (germline): SGHTA, FQGTGA. V lost 4 bases, J lost 5 bases, and 5 bases stayed unmatched. In DNA, the CDR3 is TGTGCCAGCAGCTCTCGGACTAGCGAAACCGGGGAGCTGTTTTTT. Protein product: CASSSRTSETGELFF.

CDR3 coding DNA: TGTGCCAGCAGTCCATGGGCCCTTAATGAAAAACTGTTTTTT. Protein product: CASSPWALNEKLFF. This chain connects TRBV27 to TRBJ1-4, with D uncertain. The germline V gene has CDR1 MNHEY and CDR2 SMNVEV (reference sequence). Between the trimmed V and J ends, which lost 5 bases and 4 bases, there was a span of 11 bases. This CDR3 region has 14 residues.

The DNA of the CDR3 is TGTGCCAGTAGTATAGGGACCTTCTACGAGCAGTACTTC. Translating gives CASSIGTFYEQYF. The gene calls are TRBV19 and TRBJ2-7; no firm D call. The ends were cut back, 1 base at V and 3 bases at J, with 7 bases in the middle. The CDR3 consists of 13 residues. Germline CDR1 reads LNHDA; CDR2 reads SQIVND (reference sequence).

The J gene is TRBJ2-5, the V gene TRBV9; D might be TRBD1 or TRBD2, each matching 5 bases. The V gene lost 4 bases and the J gene lost 0 bases, with 19 bases spanning the gap. Germline V gives CDR1 SGDLS, CDR2 YYNGEE. The length of the CDR3 is 17 residues. This chain's CDR3 is CASSPSRGRPYQETQYF. The DNA of the CDR3 is TGTGCCAGCAGCCCAAGTCGGGGACGCCCGTACCAAGAGACCCAGTACTTC.